This TCR beta chain was identified during a study of blood T cell repertoires in COVID-19. The wider study: Donors in the United States, Italy and Spain gave samples during acute or convalescent COVID-19. The cDNA or gDNA used as material had been derived from T cells, B-cell-depleted T cells, or PBMCs.

This clone was found once. A Seattle source enrolled patients during active infection and followed them longitudinally. In the authors' methods: Reference gene primer amplification in the assay estimated nucleated cell counts. The protocol was immunoSEQ multiplex PCR, while the TCRdb copy is restricted to in-frame clones and leaves out a portion. From that table come the V and J calls and clone size; the DNA was used to work out D and trimming. The table has 50,000 or so clones, over 90% seen once. From germline, CDR1 is KGHSH and CDR2 LQKENI. Germline trimming cut 1 base from V and 0 bases from J; bases unmatched to any gene: 1. The CDR3 has 16 residues.

The sequencing sample was made of peripheral blood. This chain uses TRBV18 with TRBJ2-7; 12 nucleotides match TRBD2. This clonotype was sampled from a man between 60 and 75 years old with COVID-19, enrolled during active disease. This chain's CDR3 is CASSPRTSGASYEQYF. CDR3 coding DNA: TGTGCCAGCTCACCACGGACTAGCGGGGCCTCCTACGAGCAGTACTTC.